Here is one T cell receptor (beta chain) with its context. What it recognizes is unknown. This same CDR3 is encoded by further DNA sequences in the sample. The CDR3 runs to 13 residues. From germline, CDR1 is MNHEY and CDR2 SMNVEV (reference sequence). Losses at the gene ends were 5 bases for V and 2 bases for J; bases not matched to a gene: 3. The sample is drawn from a study of cytomegalovirus exposure and HLA in healthy donors. General study findings and limits: Further analysis was carried out later, and it showed several of the most significant clusters appearing linked to common viral pathogens.

The PCR employed 60 Vbeta primers together with 13 Jbeta primers. In the original analysis: A later analysis tallied approximately 78 million unique TCR beta chains, around 12 million of them shared. TCRdb's copy holds only in-frame clones and misses some; the assay was immunoSEQ multiplex PCR. V and J calls and clone size are copied from that table; D and trimming were computed from the DNA. The data show around 90,000 clones, roughly 86% seen once. This receptor was obtained from a man aged 30 to 45 in good health and CMV-seropositive. V and J are TRBV27 and TRBJ2-7; 7 bases are a match to TRBD1. Material for sequencing was PBMCs. CDR3 in DNA: TGTGCCAGCAGTCCGGGACAGACCTACGAGCAGTACTTC. It codes for CASSPGQTYEQYF.